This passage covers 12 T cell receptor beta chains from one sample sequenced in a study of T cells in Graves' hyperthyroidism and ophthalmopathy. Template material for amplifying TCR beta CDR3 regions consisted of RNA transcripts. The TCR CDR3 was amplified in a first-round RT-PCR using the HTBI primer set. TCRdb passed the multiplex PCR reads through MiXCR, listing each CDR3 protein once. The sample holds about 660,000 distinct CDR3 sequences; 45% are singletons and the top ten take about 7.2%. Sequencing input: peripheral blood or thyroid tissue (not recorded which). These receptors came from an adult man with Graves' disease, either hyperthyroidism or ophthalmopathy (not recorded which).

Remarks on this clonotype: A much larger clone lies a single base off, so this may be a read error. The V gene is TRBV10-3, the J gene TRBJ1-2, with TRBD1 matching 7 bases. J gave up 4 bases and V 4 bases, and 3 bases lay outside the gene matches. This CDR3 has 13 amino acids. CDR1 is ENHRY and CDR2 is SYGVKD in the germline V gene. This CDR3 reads CAISVGQIYGYTF. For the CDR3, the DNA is TGTGCCATCAGTGTGGGACAGATCTATGGCTACACCTTC.

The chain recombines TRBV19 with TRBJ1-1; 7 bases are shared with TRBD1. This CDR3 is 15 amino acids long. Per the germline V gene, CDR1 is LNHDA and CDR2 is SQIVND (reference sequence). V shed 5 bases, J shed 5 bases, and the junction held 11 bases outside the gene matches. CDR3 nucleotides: TGTGCCAGTAGTGTCGTAAGCTCAGGGGGGACTGAAGCTTTCTTT. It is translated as CASSVVSSGGTEAFF.

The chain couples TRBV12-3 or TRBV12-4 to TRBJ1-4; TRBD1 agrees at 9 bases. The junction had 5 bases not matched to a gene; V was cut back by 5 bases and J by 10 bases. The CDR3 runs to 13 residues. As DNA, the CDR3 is TGTGCCAGCAGTGCACTACAGGGGGCAAAACTGTTTTTT. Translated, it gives CASSALQGAKLFF.

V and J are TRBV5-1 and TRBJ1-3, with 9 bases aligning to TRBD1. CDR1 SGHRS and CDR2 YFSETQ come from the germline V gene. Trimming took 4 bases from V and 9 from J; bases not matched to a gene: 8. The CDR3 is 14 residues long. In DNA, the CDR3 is TGCGCCAGCAGCCACCGGGACAGGGAAGGCACCATATATTTT. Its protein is CASSHRDREGTIYF.

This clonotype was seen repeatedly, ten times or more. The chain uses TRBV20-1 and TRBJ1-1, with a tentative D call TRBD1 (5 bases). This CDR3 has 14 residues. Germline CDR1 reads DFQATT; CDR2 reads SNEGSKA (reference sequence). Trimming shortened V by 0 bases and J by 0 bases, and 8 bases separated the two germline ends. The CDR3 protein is CSARDGGLNTEAFF. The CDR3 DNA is TGCAGTGCTAGAGATGGGGGGTTGAACACTGAAGCTTTCTTT.

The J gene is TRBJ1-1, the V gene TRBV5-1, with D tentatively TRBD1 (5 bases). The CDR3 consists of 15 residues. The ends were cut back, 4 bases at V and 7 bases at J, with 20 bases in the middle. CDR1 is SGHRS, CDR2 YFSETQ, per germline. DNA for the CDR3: TGCGCCAGCAGCCCCATGGCGGGGGGAGGCAATGAAGCTTTCTTT. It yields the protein CASSPMAGGGNEAFF.

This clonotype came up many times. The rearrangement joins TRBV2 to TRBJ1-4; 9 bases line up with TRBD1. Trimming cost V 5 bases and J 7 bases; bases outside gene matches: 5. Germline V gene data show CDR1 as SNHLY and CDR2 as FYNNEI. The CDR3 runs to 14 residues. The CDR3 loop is CASSRDRVVEKLFF. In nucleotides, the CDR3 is TGTGCCAGCAGTCGGGACAGGGTGGTTGAAAAACTGTTTTTT.

The CDR3 spells CASSQTRDYEQYF. The CDR3 DNA reads TGCGCCAGCAGCCAGACCAGGGACTACGAGCAGTACTTC. The chain is built from TRBV4-1 and TRBJ2-7, with D maybe TRBD1 (5 bases). CDR1 and CDR2 from the germline V gene are MGHRA and YSYEKL. V lost 3 bases and J 3 bases, leaving 9 bases between the germline ends. This CDR3 comprises 13 residues.

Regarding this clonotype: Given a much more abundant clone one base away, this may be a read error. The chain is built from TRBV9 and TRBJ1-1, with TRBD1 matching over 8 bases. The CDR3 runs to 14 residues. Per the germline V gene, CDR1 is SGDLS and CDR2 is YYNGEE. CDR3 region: CASSWGQENTGAFF. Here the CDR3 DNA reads TGTGCCAGCAGCTGGGGACAGGAGAACACTGGAGCTTTCTTT.

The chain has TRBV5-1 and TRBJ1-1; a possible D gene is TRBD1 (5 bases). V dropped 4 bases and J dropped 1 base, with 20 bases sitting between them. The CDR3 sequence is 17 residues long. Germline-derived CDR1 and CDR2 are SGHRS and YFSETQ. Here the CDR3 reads CASSLRPTGTGNTEAFF. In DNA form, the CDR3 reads TGCGCCAGCAGCCTCCGTCCTACCGGGACGGGGAACACTGAAGCTTTCTTT.

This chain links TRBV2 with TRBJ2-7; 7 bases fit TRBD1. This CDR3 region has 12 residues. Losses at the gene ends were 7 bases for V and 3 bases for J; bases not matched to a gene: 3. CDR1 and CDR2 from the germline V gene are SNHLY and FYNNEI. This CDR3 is CASTGTDYEQYF. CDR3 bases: TGTGCCAGCACCGGGACAGACTACGAGCAGTACTTC.

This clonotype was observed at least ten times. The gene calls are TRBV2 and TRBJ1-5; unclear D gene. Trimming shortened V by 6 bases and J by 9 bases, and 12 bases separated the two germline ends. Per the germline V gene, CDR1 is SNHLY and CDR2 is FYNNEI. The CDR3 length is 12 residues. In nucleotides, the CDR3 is TGTGCCAGCAGGGGAGACGGGCTGCCCCAGCATTTT. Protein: CASRGDGLPQHF.